The rows below give T cell receptor beta chains drawn from one sample of a study of blood T cell repertoires in COVID-19. Only in-frame clones appear in the TCRdb table, and some are missing; sequencing was by immunoSEQ multiplex PCR. This table holds about 83,000 clones, roughly 90% found once. Source material: peripheral blood. The receptors were sampled from a woman between 45 and 60 years old with active or convalescent COVID-19. Each CDR3 is given with its conserved first and last residue. Each record gives: J gene, CDR3 length, V gene, clone size, D gene, CDR3 DNA, CDR3 protein. A D gene is named only where the DNA matches it firmly. Not every row has a clone size; where given, it reads once, few, many or a size class.

TRBJ2-1 | 16 | TRBV27 | few | TRBD2 | TGTGCCAGCAGTTCTCGATCTAGCGGGAGGTACAATGAGCAGTTCTTC | CASSSRSSGRYNEQFF
TRBJ1-3 | 15 | TRBV7-9 | NA | TRBD1 | TGTGCCAGCAGCTTGTCCAGGGGGCAAGGAAACACCATATATTTT | CASSLSRGQGNTIYF
TRBJ2-1 | 17 | TRBV7-9 | NA | NA | TGTGCCAGCAGCTTAGCCGGGGGGCTACTCTCCTACAATGAGCAGTTCTTC | CASSLAGGLLSYNEQFF
TRBJ2-2 | 15 | TRBV30 | once | NA | TGTGCCTGGAGTGTACGAACAGGGTGGGCCGGGGAGCTGTTTTTT | CAWSVRTGWAGELFF
TRBJ1-1 | 16 | TRBV15 | few | TRBD1 | TGTGCCACCAGCAGGGGACCGGGACAGACAAACACTGAAGCTTTCTTT | CATSRGPGQTNTEAFF
TRBJ1-2 | 17 | TRBV7-2 | NA | TRBD1 | TGTGCCAGCAGCCCACGGACAGGGGTCCCTCTCTACTATGGCTACACCTTC | CASSPRTGVPLYYGYTF
TRBJ2-3 | 15 | TRBV5-1 | NA | TRBD1 | TGCGCCAGCAGCCCCGGACAGGGTGGCACAGATACGCAGTATTTT | CASSPGQGGTDTQYF
TRBJ1-1 | 15 | TRBV9 | NA | NA | TGTGCCAGCAGCGTAGGCGCAGGGTTGAACACTGAAGCTTTCTTT | CASSVGAGLNTEAFF
TRBJ1-3 | 15 | TRBV9 | once | NA | TGTGCCAGCAGCGTAGAGGCAGGGGCTGGAAACACCATATATTTT | CASSVEAGAGNTIYF
TRBJ2-5 | 15 | TRBV4-3 | NA | TRBD2 | TGCGCCAGCAGCCACCTGACTAGCGGGCTTGAGACCCAGTACTTC | CASSHLTSGLETQYF
TRBJ1-1 | 12 | TRBV29-1 | NA | NA | TGCAGCGTGGACAGATCCAACACTGAAGCTTTCTTT | CSVDRSNTEAFF
TRBJ1-6 | 16 | TRBV7-6 | NA | TRBD1 | TGTGCCAGCAGCTATGGGACAGGTGGGGCTAATTCACCCCTCCACTTT | CASSYGTGGANSPLHF
TRBJ2-1 | 15 | TRBV2 | few | NA | TGTGCCAGCAGTGAATTAGCGCTTTCCTACAATGAGCAGTTCTTC | CASSELALSYNEQFF
TRBJ2-5 | 15 | TRBV4-2 | NA | TRBD2 | TGTGCCAGCAGCCTTTCTAGCGGGGACCAAGAGACCCAGTACTTC | CASSLSSGDQETQYF
TRBJ2-3 | 14 | TRBV19 | NA | NA | TGTGCCAGTAGTATCAGGGGATCCACAGATACGCAGTATTTT | CASSIRGSTDTQYF
TRBJ2-2 | 14 | TRBV5-1 | NA | NA | TGCGCCAGCAGCTTATTCGCGAACACCGGGGAGCTGTTTTTT | CASSLFANTGELFF
TRBJ2-2 | 15 | TRBV7-6 | NA | NA | TGTGCCAGCAGCCTGGCGGGGACGCATGCCGGGGAGCTGTTTTTT | CASSLAGTHAGELFF
TRBJ2-1 | 15 | TRBV6-5 | NA | TRBD2 | TGTGCCAGCAGCTCTCAGCGGGGGGGTTACAATGAGCAGTTCTTC | CASSSQRGGYNEQFF
TRBJ2-7 | 15 | TRBV5-6 | NA | TRBD1 | TGTGCCAGCAGCTTCCCGGGACAGGGCTCCTACGAGCAGTACTTC | CASSFPGQGSYEQYF
TRBJ1-2 | 12 | TRBV19 | NA | NA | TGTGCCAGTAAGGCAGGGGATTATGGCTACACCTTC | CASKAGDYGYTF
TRBJ1-5 | 18 | TRBV18 | few | TRBD1 | TGTGCCAGCTCTCCTCCGGGACAGGGTCAAGGAGTCAATCAGCCCCAGCATTTT | CASSPPGQGQGVNQPQHF
TRBJ2-5 | 15 | TRBV5-1 | NA | NA | TGCGCCAGCAGAAAACAGGACGTTGGACAAGAGACCCAGTACTTC | CASRKQDVGQETQYF
TRBJ1-5 | 12 | TRBV2 | few | NA | TGTGCCAGCAGTAGACAGGATCAGCCCCAGCATTTT | CASSRQDQPQHF
TRBJ2-1 | 11 | TRBV19 | NA | NA | TGTGCCAGTAGTGCGTTCAATGAGCAGTTCTTC | CASSAFNEQFF